The 26 T cell receptor beta chains in this list originate from one sample, sequenced in a study of cytomegalovirus exposure and HLA in healthy donors. The study ran its PCR with 60 Vbeta and 13 Jbeta primers. This table comes from immunoSEQ multiplex PCR, and its TCRdb copy is limited to in-frame clones, with some not included. Seen here are 90,000 to 120,000 clones, over 60% observed once, and the top ten hold roughly 3.9%. The sample taken for sequencing was PBMCs. The receptors shown here come from a male donor in good health and CMV-seronegative.

The rearrangement uses TRBV6-6 and TRBJ1-1; TRBD1 might be the D (6 bases). The CDR3 length is 16 residues. V shed 2 bases and J shed 1 base, with 14 bases lying between them. Germline V gene data show CDR1 as MNHNY and CDR2 as SVGAGI (reference sequence). This CDR3 reads CASSYPRGRKNTEAFF. The DNA of the CDR3 is TGTGCCAGCAGTTACCCCAGGGGAAGGAAGAACACTGAAGCTTTCTTT.

The rearrangement links TRBV27 to TRBJ2-7; 8 bases line up with TRBD2. Losses at the gene ends were 5 bases for V and 6 bases for J; bases not matched to a gene: 12. CDR3 length: 15 amino acids. CDR1 is MNHEY, CDR2 SMNVEV, per germline (reference sequence). As DNA, the CDR3 is TGTGCCAGCAGTCCTACATCCGGGACTAGTGGCGAGCAGTACTTC. It encodes CASSPTSGTSGEQYF.

The chain couples TRBV4-1 to TRBJ1-1; D is possibly TRBD1 (6 bases). Germline CDR1 MGHRA, CDR2 YSYEKL. Trimming took 3 bases from V and 0 from J, leaving 17 bases between them. This CDR3 spans 17 amino acids. In nucleotides, the CDR3 is TGCGCCAGCAGCCAGCAAAATCAGGGGCTGATGAACACTGAAGCTTTCTTT. Encoded protein: CASSQQNQGLMNTEAFF.

The chain employs TRBV5-6 and TRBJ2-5; 10 nucleotides agree with TRBD1. The CDR3 loop spans 15 amino acids. Trimming cost V 3 bases and J 3 bases; bases outside gene matches: 5. Germline CDR1 reads SGHDT; CDR2 reads YYEEEE. The CDR3: CASSSPGTGEETQYF. CDR3 coding DNA: TGTGCCAGCAGCTCCCCCGGGACAGGGGAAGAGACCCAGTACTTC. The entire variable domain, with the rest obtained from reference TRBV5-6 and TRBJ2-5, is as follows: DAGVTQSPTHLIKTRGQQVTLRCSPKSGHDTVSWYQQALGQGPQFIFQYYEEEERQRGNFPDRFSGHQFPNYSSELNVNALLLGDSALYLCASSSPGTGEETQYFGPGTRLLVL.

The chain recombines TRBV15 with TRBJ2-4, with 8 bases that match TRBD1. The germline gives CDR1 LNHNV, CDR2 YYDKDF (reference sequence). The ends lost 2 bases at V and 3 bases at J; junction bases unmatched: 6. The CDR3 extends over 16 amino acids. The CDR3 nucleotides are TGTGCCACCAGCAGAACTCAGGGGGCTGGCAAAAACATTCAGTACTTC. It yields the protein CATSRTQGAGKNIQYF.

The chain links TRBV6-1 to TRBJ2-3; weak D call: TRBD2 (5 bases). There are 13 residues in the CDR3. Germline V gene lookup returns CDR1 MNHNS and CDR2 SASEGT. The germline V and J ends were trimmed by 8 bases and 5 bases, with 14 bases remaining between them. CDR3 protein: CASLTRTRDTQYF. CDR3 nucleotides: TGTGCCAGCTTGACCAGGACTCGAGATACGCAGTATTTT.

The V gene is TRBV19, the J gene TRBJ2-1; TRBD2 matches 13 bases. Trimming took 5 bases from V and 5 from J; bases not matched to a gene: 6. Per the germline V gene, CDR1 is LNHDA and CDR2 is SQIVND (reference sequence). The CDR3 loop spans 16 amino acids. CDR3: CASSWGGTSGNNEQFF. The CDR3 DNA reads as TGTGCCAGTAGTTGGGGAGGGACTAGCGGGAACAATGAGCAGTTCTTC.

DNA for the CDR3: TGTGCCAGCAGTCCCGGGAGGGCTAGGGGCGATGAGCAGTTCTTC. It yields the protein CASSPGRARGDEQFF. The chain has TRBV28 and TRBJ2-1, with 8 bases identical to TRBD2. The germline gives CDR1 MDHEN, CDR2 SYDVKM. The CDR3 contains 15 residues. V lost 5 bases to trimming and J lost 8 bases; unmatched junction nucleotides: 11.

This rearrangement joins TRBV5-1 to TRBJ2-2; D is perhaps TRBD2 (5 bases). Trimming left V 4 bases short and J 8 bases short, with 9 bases between. The CDR3 is 12 amino acids. Looked up from germline, CDR1 is SGHRS and CDR2 is YFSETQ. The CDR3 loop is CASSPEVGELFF. The DNA for the CDR3 is TGCGCCAGCAGCCCGGAGGTGGGGGAGCTGTTTTTT.

CDR3: CASSAIGTSSYEQYF. CDR3 nucleotides: TGTGCCAGCTCAGCGATCGGGACTTCCTCCTACGAGCAGTACTTC. The rearrangement links TRBV18 to TRBJ2-7, with TRBD2 as a possible D gene (6 bases). The CDR3 is made up of 15 amino acids. Between the trimmed V and J ends, which lost 5 bases and 0 bases, there was a span of 14 bases. The germline V gene has CDR1 KGHSH and CDR2 LQKENI.

V gene TRBV10-3 combines with J gene TRBJ1-2; perhaps TRBD1 as D (5 bases). There are 14 residues in the CDR3. Germline CDR1 reads ENHRY; CDR2 reads SYGVKD. V was trimmed by 2 bases and J by 2 bases, leaving 9 bases between them. The CDR3 loop is CAISEQGGNYGYTF. CDR3 nucleotides: TGTGCCATCAGTGAGCAGGGTGGGAACTATGGCTACACCTTC.

The chain couples TRBV5-8 to TRBJ2-2, with a weak D call TRBD1 (5 bases). The germline V gene has CDR1 SGHTS and CDR2 YDEGEE. This CDR3 region has 16 residues. V gave up 3 bases and J gave up 0 bases, with 12 bases separating them. The DNA of the CDR3 is TGTGCCAGCAGCTCCCATATAGGGGCGAACACCGGGGAGCTGTTTTTT. Translating gives CASSSHIGANTGELFF.

The chain couples TRBV5-8 to TRBJ2-7, with TRBD1 matching over 9 bases. This CDR3 has 15 amino acids. The junction had 12 bases not matched to a gene; V was cut back by 4 bases and J by 7 bases. CDR1 is SGHTS and CDR2 is YDEGEE in the germline V gene. The CDR3 spells CASSRGQGYGWEQYF. The CDR3 nucleotides read TGTGCCAGCAGCCGCGGACAGGGGTATGGTTGGGAGCAGTACTTC.

The chain joins TRBV28 to TRBJ2-3, with D maybe TRBD2 (5 bases). The V gene's germline CDR1 is MDHEN and CDR2 SYDVKM. V shed 5 bases and J shed 2 bases, with 14 bases lying between them. This CDR3 is 15 amino acids long. The CDR3 DNA reads as TGTGCCAGCAGTGACGGAGGTCCCCCCACAGATACGCAGTATTTT. The encoded protein is CASSDGGPPTDTQYF. The full variable domain, its missing parts supplied by reference TRBV28 and TRBJ2-3, is DVKVTQSSRYLVKRTGEKVFLECVQDMDHENMFWYRQDPGLGLRLIYFSYDVKMKEKGDIPEGYSVSREKKERFSLILESASTNQTSMYLCASSDGGPPTDTQYFGPGTRLTVL.

V and J are TRBV6-5 and TRBJ2-7, with 11 positions matching TRBD1. This CDR3 spans 14 amino acids. Trimming at V came to 4 bases and at J to 2 bases, leaving 1 base not matched to a gene. Germline CDR1 and CDR2: MNHEY and SVGAGI. The CDR3 loop is CASSLGQGAYEQYF. DNA for the CDR3: TGTGCCAGCAGTTTGGGACAGGGGGCCTACGAGCAGTACTTC.

The gene calls are TRBV30 and TRBJ2-2; 12 bases fit TRBD2. The germline gives CDR1 GTSNPN, CDR2 SVGIG (reference sequence). The CDR3 is 17 amino acids. The V gene end was trimmed by 5 bases and the J gene end by 4 bases; junction bases not matched to a gene: 11. CDR3 in amino acids: CAWSGLAGGGVTGELFF. The CDR3 nucleotides are TGTGCCTGGTCGGGACTAGCGGGTGGGGGTGTCACCGGGGAGCTGTTTTTT.

J is TRBJ2-2 and V is TRBV28; 14 nucleotides line up with TRBD2. Germline V gene sequence: CDR1 MDHEN, CDR2 SYDVKM. CDR3 length: 17 amino acids. The trim removed 5 bases at V and 7 bases at J, leaving 9 bases unmatched. The DNA of the CDR3 is TGTGCCAGCAGTCCTCCGGGACTAGCGGGAGTTATCGGGGAGCTGTTTTTT. The encoded protein is CASSPPGLAGVIGELFF.

This rearrangement joins TRBV5-1 to TRBJ1-1, with 9 bases lining up with TRBD1. V was clipped by 0 bases and J by 4 bases; unmatched bases: 7. The CDR3 covers 16 residues. CDR1 and CDR2 from the germline V gene are SGHRS and YFSETQ. This CDR3 is CASSLGPQGAGTEAFF. The CDR3 coding sequence is TGCGCCAGCAGCTTGGGCCCACAGGGGGCGGGCACTGAAGCTTTCTTT.

The chain has TRBV19 and TRBJ2-2, with 9 positions matching TRBD1. This CDR3 contains 16 residues. After removal of 2 bases from V and 4 bases from J, the junction contained 5 bases not matched to a gene. Germline CDR1 and CDR2: LNHDA and SQIVND (reference sequence). The CDR3 sequence is CASSITWTGATGELFF. In DNA, the CDR3 is TGTGCCAGTAGTATAACGTGGACAGGGGCCACCGGGGAGCTGTTTTTT.

The chain combines TRBV6-1 with TRBJ2-1; 8 nucleotides match TRBD2. The germline gives CDR1 MNHNS, CDR2 SASEGT. V dropped 6 bases and J dropped 7; count of bases not matched to a gene: 11. The CDR3 spans 15 residues. The CDR3 reads CASRASGTRYNEQFF. The CDR3, as DNA: TGTGCCAGCAGAGCTTCCGGGACTAGGTATAATGAGCAGTTCTTC.

This chain uses TRBV5-6 with TRBJ2-2; 13 nucleotides match TRBD2. The CDR3 consists of 16 residues. Germline V gene sequence: CDR1 SGHDT, CDR2 YYEEEE. The V and J ends lost 2 bases and 7 bases, in that order; junction bases with no gene match: 5. Here the CDR3 DNA reads TGTGCCAGCAGCTTCGGACTAGCGGGAGATTTCGGGGAGCTGTTTTTT. Residues: CASSFGLAGDFGELFF.

This rearrangement joins TRBV5-4 to TRBJ2-2; TRBD2 matches 14 bases. The CDR3 spans 17 residues. Germline CDR1 and CDR2: SGHNT and YYREEE (reference sequence). The trim removed 6 bases at V and 6 bases at J, leaving 10 bases unmatched. The CDR3 here is CASTGGGLAGVAGELFF. The DNA for the CDR3 is TGTGCCAGCACGGGGGGGGGACTAGCGGGAGTCGCCGGGGAGCTGTTTTTT.

The gene calls are TRBV19 and TRBJ2-6; maybe TRBD2 (5 bases). The CDR3 has 18 residues. The germline CDR1 and CDR2 sequences are LNHDA and SQIVND (reference sequence). Trimming left V 5 bases short and J 4 bases short, with 21 bases between. The CDR3 loop is CASSPHGLLSDGANVLTF. CDR3 in DNA: TGTGCCAGTAGTCCCCATGGACTTCTAAGTGACGGGGCCAACGTCCTGACTTTC.

The V gene is TRBV27, the J gene TRBJ1-1, with 9 bases lining up with TRBD1. This CDR3 spans 15 amino acids. With V trimmed by 2 bases and J by 4 bases, 5 bases remained unmatched. The V gene's germline CDR1 is MNHEY and CDR2 SMNVEV (reference sequence). In DNA form, the CDR3 reads TGTGCCAGCAGTTTAAGGGGGACAGGGACCACTGAAGCTTTCTTT. Amino acids: CASSLRGTGTTEAFF.

This chain joins TRBV20-1 and TRBJ1-2, with a tentative D call TRBD1 (6 bases). V lost 8 bases and J lost 5, with 12 bases in between. CDR1 and CDR2 from the germline V gene are DFQATT and SNEGSKA (reference sequence). This CDR3 is built from 11 residues. The CDR3 region has the DNA TGCAGTCCAGGACAGACTTATGGCTACACCTTC. As protein: CSPGQTYGYTF.

The genes are TRBV7-9 and TRBJ2-7, with a possible D match to TRBD1 (6 bases). V dropped 1 base and J dropped 3 bases, with 10 bases sitting between them. The CDR3 loop spans 14 amino acids. Germline CDR1 and CDR2: SEHNR and FQNEAQ (reference sequence). CDR3 region: CASSLGQGFYEQYF. DNA for the CDR3: TGTGCCAGCAGCTTAGGGCAGGGGTTCTACGAGCAGTACTTC. The full variable domain, in which reference TRBV7-9 and TRBJ2-7 provide the parts outside the CDR3, is DTGVSQNPRHKITKRGQNVTFRCDPISEHNRLYWYRQTLGQGPEFLTYFQNEAQLEKSRLLSDRFSAERPKGSFSTLEIQRTEQGDSAMYLCASSLGQGFYEQYFGPGTRLTVT.